This T cell receptor (beta chain) stems from a study of human CD8 memory T cell subsets. The study classified TPEX cells as CCR7+ PD-1+ TIGIT+ early memory CD8+ T cells bearing exhausted-like traits. Libraries of TCR beta chains were produced by 5' RACE (UMI-labeled). TCRdb reprocessed the 5' RACE reads, with one entry per CDR3 protein and no DNA. The sample includes thousands of distinct CDR3 sequences. This CDR3 has 16 amino acids. Per germline, CDR1 MDHEN and CDR2 SYDVKM. This TCR was recovered from a human donor in good health. Material: CD8+ T cells from PBMCs. This chain connects TRBV28 to TRBJ2-3; the TRBD1 assignment by TCRdb is unverifiable without DNA. CDR3 loop: CASRGTGLGGTDTQYF. Combining the CDR3 with reference TRBV28 and TRBJ2-3 gives the whole variable domain DVKVTQSSRYLVKRTGEKVFLECVQDMDHENMFWYRQDPGLGLRLIYFSYDVKMKEKGDIPEGYSVSREKKERFSLILESASTNQTSMYLCASRGTGLGGTDTQYFGPGTRLTVL.